This T cell receptor beta chain was obtained from a study of blood T cell repertoires in COVID-19. Whole-study context: COVID-19 samples collected from the United States, Italy and Spain covered acute and convalescent phases. In each case, the material was cDNA or gDNA derived from T cells, B-cell-depleted T cells, or PBMCs.

Looked up from germline, CDR1 is LGHDT and CDR2 is YNNKEL (reference sequence). V was clipped by 4 bases and J by 0 bases, with 6 bases between them. The CDR3 length is 14 residues. One Seattle source followed patients from active infection through their disease course. Original analysis: Amplification of reference gene primers was used by the study to estimate nucleated cell counts. Produced via immunoSEQ multiplex PCR; TCRdb's table is partial and in-frame only. V and J calls plus clone size are reproduced from that table; the DNA served to infer D and trimming. The sample comprises approximately 93,000 clones, about 74% of which are singletons, and 3.5% to 4% rests with the top ten.

The sequenced material came from peripheral blood. The J gene is TRBJ2-2, the V gene TRBV3-1 (or the pseudogene TRBV3-2); D not certain. The origin of this receptor is a man aged 70 or older with COVID-19, enrolled during active disease. The CDR3, as DNA: TGTGCCAGCAGCCCCAGTCCGAACACCGGGGAGCTGTTTTTT. Amino acids: CASSPSPNTGELFF.